These 5 T cell receptor beta chains originate from one sample sequenced in a study of T cells in Graves' hyperthyroidism and ophthalmopathy. TCR beta CDR3 regions were amplified from RNA. During a first-round RT-PCR of the TCR CDR3, the HTBI primer set was used. TCRdb reanalysed the multiplex PCR reads using MiXCR and keeps one entry per CDR3 protein. The data contain roughly 710,000 distinct CDR3 sequences, approximately 40% of them singletons. The sequenced sample consisted of blood. These receptors all stem from a middle-aged woman with Graves' hyperthyroidism.

This clonotype was seen many times. This rearrangement joins TRBV19 to TRBJ1-5; unclear D gene. The germline V and J ends were trimmed by 5 bases and 2 bases, with 10 bases remaining between them. CDR1 and CDR2 (germline): LNHDA, SQIVND (reference sequence). The CDR3 sequence is 14 residues long. As DNA, the CDR3 is TGTGCCAGTAGTTCGGTTGGGGGCAATCAGCCCCAGCATTTT. This gives the protein CASSSVGGNQPQHF.

The CDR3 sequence is CASSYSGAGSSPLHF. The DNA for the CDR3 is TGTGCCAGCAGTTACTCTGGGGCGGGAAGTTCACCCCTCCACTTT. V gene TRBV6-5 combines with J gene TRBJ1-6; tentative D call: TRBD1 (5 bases). The V and J ends lost 0 bases and 9 bases respectively, with 12 bases between them. In germline, CDR1 is MNHEY, CDR2 SVGAGI. CDR3 size: 15 residues.

This rearrangement joins TRBV7-3 to TRBJ1-6; D is ambiguous. V lost 3 bases, J lost 9 bases, and 12 bases lay in between. CDR3 length: 14 residues. The germline V gene encodes CDR1 SGHTA and CDR2 FQGTGA. CDR3 in amino acids: CASSFPGEGSPLHF. The CDR3 DNA reads as TGTGCCAGCAGCTTTCCCGGGGAAGGTTCACCCCTCCACTTT.

A note on this clonotype: One junction end does not reproduce the germline sequence, and a read error may be involved. The rearrangement joins TRBV24-1 to TRBJ1-2; no clear D. This CDR3 spans 14 amino acids. CDR1 and CDR2 from the germline V gene are KGHDR and SFDVKD. The CDR3 nucleotides are TGTGCCACCAGTGAAAGGACGGCGGGTTATGACTACACCTTC. Its protein is CATSERTAGYDYTF.

Note on this clonotype: A much larger clone lies a single base off, so this may be a read error. This chain links TRBV10-3 with TRBJ2-7; D might be TRBD1 or TRBD2, each matching 5 bases. CDR1 and CDR2 (germline): ENHRY, SYGVKD. CDR3 length: 15 residues. CDR3 DNA sequence: TGTGCCATCAGTGAGAGGCCAGGCCGAGGGGATGAGCGGTTCTTC. Translating gives CAISERPGRGDERFF.